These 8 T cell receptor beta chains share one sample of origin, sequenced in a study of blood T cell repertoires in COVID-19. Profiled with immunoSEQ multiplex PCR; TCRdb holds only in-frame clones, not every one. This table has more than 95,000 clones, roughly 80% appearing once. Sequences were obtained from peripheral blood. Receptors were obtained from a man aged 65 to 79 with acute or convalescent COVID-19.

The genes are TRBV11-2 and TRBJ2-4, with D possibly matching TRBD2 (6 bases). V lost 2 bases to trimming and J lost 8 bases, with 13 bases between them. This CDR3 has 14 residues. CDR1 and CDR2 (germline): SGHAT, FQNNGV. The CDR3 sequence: CASSLNPSVDIQYF. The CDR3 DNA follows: TGTGCCAGCAGCTTAAACCCTAGCGTGGACATTCAGTACTTC. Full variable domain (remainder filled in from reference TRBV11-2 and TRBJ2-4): EAGVAQSPRYKIIEKRQSVAFWCNPISGHATLYWYQQILGQGPKLLIQFQNNGVVDDSQLPKDRFSAERLKGVDSTLKIQPAKLEDSAVYLCASSLNPSVDIQYFGAGTRLSVL.

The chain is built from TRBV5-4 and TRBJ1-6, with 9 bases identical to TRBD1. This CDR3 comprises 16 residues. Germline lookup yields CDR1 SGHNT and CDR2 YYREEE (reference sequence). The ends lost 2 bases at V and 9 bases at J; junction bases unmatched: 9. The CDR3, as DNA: TGTGCCAGCAGCTTAGAACAGGACAGGGGTACTTCACCCCTCCACTTT. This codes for CASSLEQDRGTSPLHF. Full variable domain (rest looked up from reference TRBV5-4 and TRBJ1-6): ETGVTQSPTHLIKTRGQQVTLRCSSQSGHNTVSWYQQALGQGPQFIFQYYREEENGRGNFPPRFSGLQFPNYSSELNVNALELDDSALYLCASSLEQDRGTSPLHFGNGTRLTVT.

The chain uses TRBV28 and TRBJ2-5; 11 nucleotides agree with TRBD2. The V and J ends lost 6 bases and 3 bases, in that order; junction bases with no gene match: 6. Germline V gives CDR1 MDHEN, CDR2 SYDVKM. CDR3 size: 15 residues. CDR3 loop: CASSRILAGEETQYF. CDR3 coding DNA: TGTGCCAGCAGCAGAATACTAGCGGGAGAAGAGACCCAGTACTTC.

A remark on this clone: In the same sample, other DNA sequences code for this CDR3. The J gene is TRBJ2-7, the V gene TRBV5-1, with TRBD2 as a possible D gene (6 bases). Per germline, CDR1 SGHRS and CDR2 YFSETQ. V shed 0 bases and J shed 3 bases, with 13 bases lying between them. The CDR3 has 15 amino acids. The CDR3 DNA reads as TGCGCCAGCAGCTTGGGCGGGACCTCGGGCTACGAGCAGTACTTC. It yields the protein CASSLGGTSGYEQYF.

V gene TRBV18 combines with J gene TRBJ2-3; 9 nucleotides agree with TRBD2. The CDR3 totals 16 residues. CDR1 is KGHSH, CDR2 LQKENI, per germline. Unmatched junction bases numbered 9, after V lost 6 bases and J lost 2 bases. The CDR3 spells CASSSAGGGPTDTQYF. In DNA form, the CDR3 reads TGTGCCAGCTCCAGCGCGGGAGGGGGTCCCACAGATACGCAGTATTTT.

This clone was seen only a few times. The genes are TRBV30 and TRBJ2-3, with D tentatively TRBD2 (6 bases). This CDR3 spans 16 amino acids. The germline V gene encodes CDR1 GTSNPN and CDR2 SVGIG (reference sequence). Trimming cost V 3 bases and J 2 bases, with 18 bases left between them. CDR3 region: CAWRDGEDWYTDTQYF. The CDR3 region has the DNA TGTGCCTGGAGGGACGGGGAGGATTGGTACACAGATACGCAGTATTTT.

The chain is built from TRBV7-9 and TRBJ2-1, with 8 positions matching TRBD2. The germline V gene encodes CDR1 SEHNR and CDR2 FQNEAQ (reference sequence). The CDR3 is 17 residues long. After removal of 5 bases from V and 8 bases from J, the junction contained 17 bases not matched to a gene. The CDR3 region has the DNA TGTGCCAGCAGCCTCCTCGAGGGGCGGGGGGACTCTCATGAGCAGTTCTTC. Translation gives CASSLLEGRGDSHEQFF.

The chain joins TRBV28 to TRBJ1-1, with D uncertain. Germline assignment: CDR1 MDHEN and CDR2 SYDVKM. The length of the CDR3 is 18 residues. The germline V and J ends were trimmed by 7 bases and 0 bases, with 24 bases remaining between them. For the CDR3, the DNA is TGTGCCAGCACCCTTAGACCTTTTTATGGCGGAGTGAACACTGAAGCTTTCTTT. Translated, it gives CASTLRPFYGGVNTEAFF.